The next 22 T cell receptor beta chains were all read from a single sample in a study of blood T cell repertoires in COVID-19 (TCRdb year 2020). Receptor amplification or capture employed the immunoSEQ multiplex PCR assay. This immuneACCESS table, as held by TCRdb, lists in-frame sequences with V and J called but not all clones. Of the missing ones, under half trace to an unresolved V gene in checked studies; the others have no known cause. The sample table lists about 130,000 clones, 70% to 80% of them with a count of one. The ten largest clonotypes hold less than 5% of the sample. Sequencing was done on a sample of peripheral blood. All receptors derive from a woman aged 65 to 85 with COVID-19, enrolled during active disease.

There are a few counts of this clone. CDR3 loop: CASSPRSNSPLHF. The DNA for the CDR3 is TGTGCCAGCAGCCCCCGTTCTAATTCACCCCTCCACTTT. The V gene is TRBV7-3, the J gene TRBJ1-6; D gene unclear. Trimming left V 5 bases short and J 6 bases short, with 8 bases between. CDR1 and CDR2 from the germline V gene are SGHTA and FQGTGA. This CDR3 has 13 amino acids. The variable domain in full, completed from reference TRBV7-3 and TRBJ1-6, reads GAGVSQTPSNKVTEKGKYVELRCDPISGHTALYWYRQSLGQGPEFLIYFQGTGAADDSGLPNDRFFAVRPEGSVSTLKIQRTERGDSAVYLCASSPRSNSPLHFGNGTRLTVT.

V usage is TRBV10-3 and J usage is TRBJ1-2; 7 nucleotides align to TRBD1. Losses at the gene ends were 6 bases for V and 6 bases for J; bases not matched to a gene: 10. The CDR3 loop spans 14 amino acids. The germline CDR1 and CDR2 sequences are ENHRY and SYGVKD. CDR3 DNA: TGTGCCATCAGGGAGATGACAGGGAGTGATGGCTACACCTTC. Amino acids: CAIREMTGSDGYTF.

The V call is TRBV19, the J call TRBJ1-5; weak D call: TRBD1 (5 bases). The CDR3 is made up of 15 amino acids. Germline values: CDR1 LNHDA, CDR2 SQIVND (reference sequence). Trimming cost V 6 bases and J 1 base, with 13 bases left between them. The CDR3 protein is CASRVNRQSNQPQHF. As DNA, the CDR3 is TGTGCCAGTAGAGTCAATAGACAGAGCAATCAGCCCCAGCATTTT.

This chain links TRBV12-3 or TRBV12-4 with TRBJ1-2; D is possibly TRBD1 (5 bases). The CDR3 covers 13 residues. V lost 3 bases and J lost 8, with 13 bases in between. CDR3 DNA sequence: TGTGCCAGCAGTTTCGGCAGGGCCGAAGGCTACACCTTC. Amino acid sequence: CASSFGRAEGYTF.

The V gene is TRBV28, the J gene TRBJ2-1; the match to TRBD1 covers 10 bases. The germline V gene encodes CDR1 MDHEN and CDR2 SYDVKM. CDR3 length: 16 amino acids. J lost 2 bases, V lost 3 bases, and 4 bases had no gene match. The CDR3 region has the DNA TGTGCCAGCAGTTTGGTGGGACAGGGGACCTACAATGAGCAGTTCTTC. Encoded protein: CASSLVGQGTYNEQFF.

This clone was seen only a few times. The V and J genes are TRBV3-1 (or the pseudogene TRBV3-2) and TRBJ1-2; perhaps TRBD1 as D (6 bases). Trimming left V 6 bases short and J 8 bases short, with 16 bases between. This CDR3 has 13 residues. In germline, CDR1 is LGHDT, CDR2 YNNKEL (reference sequence). The CDR3 spells CASRLSGEGGYTF. CDR3 DNA sequence: TGTGCCAGCAGGTTGTCAGGGGAAGGAGGCTACACCTTC.

The V call is TRBV7-6, the J call TRBJ2-3; 7 bases align to TRBD2. The CDR3 runs to 16 residues. Germline lookup yields CDR1 SGHVS and CDR2 FNYEAQ. V trimming: 1 base; J trimming: 1 base; junction bases outside the gene matches: 5. Here the CDR3 reads CASSLGGGKGTDTQYF. The CDR3 nucleotides read TGTGCCAGCAGCTTAGGGGGAGGGAAGGGCACAGATACGCAGTATTTT.

This sequence joins TRBV3-1 (or the pseudogene TRBV3-2) and TRBJ2-3; TRBD2 matches at 7 bases. Germline-derived CDR1 and CDR2 are LGHDT and YNNKEL (reference sequence). The CDR3 loop spans 17 amino acids. V lost 1 base to trimming and J lost 3 bases; unmatched junction nucleotides: 10. The CDR3 protein is CASSQGVRTRLTDTQYF. For the CDR3, the DNA is TGTGCCAGCAGCCAAGGTGTCAGGACTAGGCTAACAGATACGCAGTATTTT.

The V gene is TRBV29-1, the J gene TRBJ2-7; D is possibly TRBD1 (5 bases). Between the trimmed V and J ends, which lost 8 bases and 5 bases, there was a span of 19 bases. Looked up from germline, CDR1 is SQVTM and CDR2 is ANQGSEA. CDR3 size: 13 residues. The CDR3 DNA reads TGCAGCACTTCGAACAGGATCGGCGACGAGCAGTACTTC. As protein: CSTSNRIGDEQYF.

V and J are TRBV29-1 and TRBJ1-5, with D possibly matching TRBD1 (5 bases). This CDR3 spans 13 amino acids. Germline V gene lookup returns CDR1 SQVTM and CDR2 ANQGSEA. V was cut by 4 bases and J by 4 bases, with 11 bases left in between. CDR3 sequence (DNA): TGCAGCGTTGGACCGCAGGGAAATCAGCCCCAGCATTTT. Translating it yields CSVGPQGNQPQHF.

The genes are TRBV6-6 and TRBJ1-4, with 8 nucleotides matching TRBD1. The germline V gene has CDR1 MNHNY and CDR2 SVGAGI (reference sequence). The CDR3 has 12 residues. Trimming at V came to 7 bases and at J to 5 bases, leaving 0 bases not matched to a gene. CDR3 nucleotide sequence: TGTGCCAGCAACAGGGGGAATGAAAAACTGTTTTTT. Translated: CASNRGNEKLFF.

V and J are TRBV3-1 (or the pseudogene TRBV3-2) and TRBJ1-2; the D gene is possibly TRBD1 (5 bases). From germline, CDR1 is LGHDT and CDR2 YNNKEL (reference sequence). This CDR3 has 13 residues. The germline V and J ends were trimmed by 1 base and 6 bases, with 9 bases remaining between them. CDR3 sequence: CASSQAGSNGYTF. The CDR3 DNA reads as TGTGCCAGCAGCCAAGCAGGGTCAAATGGCTACACCTTC.

This sequence joins TRBV9 and TRBJ2-2; 7 nucleotides match TRBD2. This CDR3 has 14 residues. The ends lost 6 bases at V and 5 bases at J; junction bases unmatched: 7. Germline CDR1 SGDLS, CDR2 YYNGEE. CDR3 sequence (DNA): TGTGCCAGCACCCCGCTAGCGGCTACCGGGGAGCTGTTTTTT. Residues: CASTPLAATGELFF.

This clone was seen a handful of times. The V call is TRBV5-1, the J call TRBJ2-2; 10 nucleotides match TRBD1. The J segment lost 5 bases and the V segment lost 0 bases, leaving 4 bases of the junction unmatched. The CDR3 contains 16 residues. Germline V gene sequence: CDR1 SGHRS, CDR2 YFSETQ. The CDR3 nucleotides read TGCGCCAGCAGCTTGGCCCCGGGACAGGGGACCGGGGAGCTGTTTTTT. This gives the protein CASSLAPGQGTGELFF.

This clone has a single count. This chain uses TRBV4-2 with TRBJ1-1, with 7 bases identical to TRBD1. The CDR3 is 14 residues long. J gave up 10 bases and V 4 bases, and 12 bases lay outside the gene matches. Germline V gene sequence: CDR1 LGHNA, CDR2 YNFKEQ. CDR3 in DNA: TGTGCCAGCAGCCCCGACAGGGCGAGGTCGGTAGCTTTCTTT. It specifies CASSPDRARSVAFF.

The chain is built from TRBV24-1 and TRBJ2-7, with D possibly being TRBD2 (5 bases). Trimming took off 3 bases at V and 4 bases at J, with 9 bases between the two ends. CDR3 length equals 13 residues. Germline V gene sequence: CDR1 KGHDR, CDR2 SFDVKD. This CDR3 reads CATSDAGQYEQYF. In DNA form, the CDR3 reads TGTGCCACCAGTGATGCGGGTCAGTACGAGCAGTACTTC.

This rearrangement joins TRBV3-1 (or the pseudogene TRBV3-2) to TRBJ1-1; D is perhaps TRBD1 (5 bases). V lost 1 base and J lost 5, with 17 bases in between. The germline V gene encodes CDR1 LGHDT and CDR2 YNNKEL (reference sequence). The CDR3 sequence is 16 residues long. The CDR3 reads CASSQAGRQGGTEAFF. CDR3 coding DNA: TGTGCCAGCAGCCAAGCAGGGCGTCAGGGAGGAACTGAAGCTTTCTTT.

This clone was seen once. The chain links TRBV5-6 to TRBJ1-2; TRBD1 might be the D (5 bases). V lost 0 bases and J lost 0, with 15 bases in between. Germline loops: CDR1 SGHDT, CDR2 YYEEEE. The CDR3 spans 17 residues. The CDR3 loop reads CASSLAAVTDTNYGYTF. The CDR3 DNA follows: TGTGCCAGCAGCTTGGCGGCGGTGACAGATACTAACTATGGCTACACCTTC.

The J gene is TRBJ1-5, the V gene TRBV5-1; a weak D match, TRBD1 (5 bases). V gave up 4 bases and J gave up 2 bases, with 10 bases separating them. Germline loops: CDR1 SGHRS, CDR2 YFSETQ. The CDR3 covers 14 residues. The CDR3 protein is CASSADSGNQPQHF. In DNA, the CDR3 is TGCGCCAGCAGCGCCGACAGTGGCAATCAGCCCCAGCATTTT.

The gene calls are TRBV4-1 and TRBJ2-3; 11 nucleotides match TRBD2. Germline V CDR1 and CDR2: MGHRA, YSYEKL. Trimming cost V 0 bases and J 9 bases; bases outside gene matches: 2. The CDR3 runs to 14 residues. Here the CDR3 DNA reads TGCGCCAGCAGCCAAGAGCTAGCGGGGGGAACGCAGTATTTT. It specifies CASSQELAGGTQYF.

This chain links TRBV20-1 with TRBJ2-7, with 10 bases fitting TRBD2. Germline-derived CDR1 and CDR2 are DFQATT and SNEGSKA (reference sequence). This CDR3 comprises 15 residues. J gave up 0 bases and V 5 bases, and 7 bases lay outside the gene matches. The CDR3 here is CSAGASGGSSYEQYF. CDR3 DNA sequence: TGCAGTGCTGGTGCTAGCGGGGGAAGCTCCTACGAGCAGTACTTC.

The rearrangement links TRBV19 to TRBJ2-2; a possible D gene is TRBD2 (6 bases). The V end was cut by 7 bases, the J end by 5 bases, with 14 bases between. CDR3 size: 14 residues. CDR1 LNHDA and CDR2 SQIVND come from the germline V gene (reference sequence). The CDR3 DNA is TGTGCCAGTATAGGGGCAGGGAGGACCGGGGAGCTGTTTTTT. This sequence encodes CASIGAGRTGELFF.